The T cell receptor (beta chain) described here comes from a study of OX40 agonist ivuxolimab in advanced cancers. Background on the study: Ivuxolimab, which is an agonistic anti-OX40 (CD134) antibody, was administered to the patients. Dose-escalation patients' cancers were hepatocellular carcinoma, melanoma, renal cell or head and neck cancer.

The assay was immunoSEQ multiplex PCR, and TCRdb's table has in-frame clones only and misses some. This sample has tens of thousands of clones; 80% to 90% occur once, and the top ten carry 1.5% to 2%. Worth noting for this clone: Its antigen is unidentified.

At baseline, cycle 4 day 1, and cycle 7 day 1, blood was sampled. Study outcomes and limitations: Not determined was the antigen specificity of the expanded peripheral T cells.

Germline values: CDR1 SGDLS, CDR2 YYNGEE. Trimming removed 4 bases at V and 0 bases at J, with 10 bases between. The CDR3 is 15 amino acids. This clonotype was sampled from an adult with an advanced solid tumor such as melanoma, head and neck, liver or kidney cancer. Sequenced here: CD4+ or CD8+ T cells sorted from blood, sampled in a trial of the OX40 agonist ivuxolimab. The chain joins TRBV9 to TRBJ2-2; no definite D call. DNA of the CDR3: TGTGCCAGCAGCCCTCGTGGAGCGAACACCGGGGAGCTGTTTTTT. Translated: CASSPRGANTGELFF.